These T cell receptor beta chains were read from a single sample in a study of T cells after posttransplantation cyclophosphamide. Only in-frame clones appear in the TCRdb table, and some are missing; sequencing was by immunoSEQ multiplex PCR. The profile covers about 1,500 clones, with about 97% appearing a single time and around 1.6% taken by the ten largest. Sequencing was done on a sample of naive CD8+ T cells sorted from PBMCs. These receptors were collected from a woman aged 60-70 years in good health, CMV-negative, and a related stem cell transplant donor. Each CDR3 is given with its conserved first and last residue. D genes are given only for firm matches. The listing skips clone size in some rows; elsewhere it reads once, few, many or a size class.

d_call,j_call,v_call,clone_size,cdr3_aa,cdr3_nt
TRBD1,TRBJ2-7,TRBV5-1,.,CASSSQGSAYEQYF,TGCGCCAGCAGCTCACAGGGGTCGGCCTACGAGCAGTACTTC
.,TRBJ2-2,TRBV11-2,.,CASSLVGGGTGELFF,TGTGCCAGCAGCTTAGTGGGGGGAGGAACCGGGGAGCTGTTTTTT
.,TRBJ2-5,TRBV7-2,.,CASSVKPGTIGETQYF,TGTGCCAGCAGCGTTAAACCGGGAACAATAGGGGAGACCCAGTACTTC
.,TRBJ2-1,TRBV28,.,CASSFLLPLNEQFF,TGTGCCAGCAGTTTCTTACTACCACTCAATGAGCAGTTCTTC
TRBD2,TRBJ2-5,TRBV28,.,CASSLPREGETQYF,TGTGCCAGCAGTTTACCCCGGGAGGGAGAGACCCAGTACTTC
.,TRBJ1-3,TRBV19,.,CASSIRHFSGNTIYF,TGTGCCAGTAGTATACGACACTTTTCTGGAAACACCATATATTTT
.,TRBJ1-5,TRBV2,.,CASRGEGESGQPQHF,TGTGCCAGCAGGGGGGAGGGGGAGTCGGGTCAGCCCCAGCATTTT
.,TRBJ1-3,TRBV5-6,once,CASSLGPKLGNTIYF,TGTGCCAGCAGCTTGGGCCCTAAACTAGGAAACACCATATATTTT
TRBD1,TRBJ1-6,TRBV27,.,CASTQRGLGNSPLHF,TGTGCCAGCACTCAGAGGGGGCTGGGGAATTCACCCCTCCACTTT
TRBD1,TRBJ2-3,TRBV27,.,CASSSGQGTDTQYF,TGTGCCAGCAGTTCCGGACAGGGGACAGATACGCAGTATTTT
TRBD1,TRBJ1-5,TRBV19,.,CASSGPGQGFWLLPYQPQHF,TGTGCCAGTAGCGGCCCGGGACAGGGTTTCTGGTTACTACCGTATCAGCCCCAGCATTTT
TRBD2,TRBJ2-7,TRBV2,once,CASSVTSGRADEQYF,TGTGCCAGCAGCGTTACTAGCGGGAGGGCCGACGAGCAGTACTTC
.,TRBJ1-2,TRBV9,once,CASSAANYGYTF,TGTGCCAGCAGCGCAGCTAACTATGGCTACACCTTC
.,TRBJ1-2,TRBV4-2,.,CASSQDSGWSAGANLDGYTF,TGTGCCAGCAGCCAAGATTCGGGTTGGTCCGCAGGGGCCAACTTGGATGGCTACACCTTC
.,TRBJ2-5,TRBV7-2,.,CASSYRGGETQYF,TGTGCCAGCAGTTACAGGGGGGGAGAGACCCAGTACTTC
TRBD1,TRBJ1-1,TRBV7-3,once,CASSLMGAGGNTEAFF,TGTGCCAGCAGCTTAATGGGCGCAGGGGGCAACACTGAAGCTTTCTTT
.,TRBJ2-3,TRBV20-1,.,CSAKFVDTQYF,TGCAGTGCTAAATTCGTAGATACGCAGTATTTT
TRBD1,TRBJ2-7,TRBV9,.,CASSVVPDRPYEQYF,TGTGCCAGCAGCGTAGTTCCGGACAGGCCCTACGAGCAGTACTTC
.,TRBJ1-1,TRBV28,.,CASSFWGTNTEAFF,TGTGCCAGCAGTTTTTGGGGCACAAACACTGAAGCTTTCTTT
.,TRBJ1-4,TRBV7-6,.,CASSLMGPGKLFF,TGTGCCAGCAGCTTAATGGGGCCGGGAAAACTGTTTTTT
.,TRBJ1-3,TRBV5-1,once,CASSLTGLLISGNTIYF,TGCGCCAGCAGCTTGACAGGTCTTCTGATCTCTGGAAACACCATATATTTT
.,TRBJ2-1,TRBV5-4,.,CASSAEEITRYNEQFF,TGTGCCAGCAGCGCTGAAGAAATCACTCGGTACAATGAGCAGTTCTTC
.,TRBJ1-1,TRBV30,.,CAWSVRGREAFF,TGTGCCTGGAGTGTTCGGGGGAGAGAAGCTTTCTTT
TRBD1,TRBJ1-1,TRBV6-5,.,CASSYSGTGATEAFF,TGTGCCAGCAGTTACTCTGGGACAGGGGCCACTGAAGCTTTCTTT
TRBD2,TRBJ2-2,TRBV27,.,CASFWLAGANTGELFF,TGTGCCAGCTTTTGGCTAGCGGGGGCGAACACCGGGGAGCTGTTTTTT
TRBD2,TRBJ2-1,TRBV11-3,.,CASSPGLGYEQFF,TGTGCCAGCAGCCCGGGACTAGGTTATGAGCAGTTCTTC
TRBD1,TRBJ1-5,TRBV19,.,CASHPQGASGQPQHF,TGTGCCAGCCACCCTCAGGGGGCGAGTGGTCAGCCCCAGCATTTT
.,TRBJ2-2,TRBV9,.,CASSVTRGKRTGELFF,TGTGCCAGCAGCGTAACCCGGGGGAAGAGAACCGGGGAGCTGTTTTTT
TRBD2,TRBJ2-7,TRBV4-3,.,CASSQDWPGGWYEQYF,TGCGCCAGCAGCCAAGATTGGCCGGGAGGTTGGTACGAGCAGTACTTC
.,TRBJ2-3,TRBV7-9,.,CASSHGADTQYF,TGTGCCAGCAGCCACGGGGCAGATACGCAGTATTTT
.,TRBJ1-1,TRBV27,.,CASSLSTVGLAEAFF,TGTGCCAGCAGTTTATCGACAGTGGGCCTGGCTGAAGCTTTCTTT
.,TRBJ2-7,TRBV5-4,.,CASSFTAGYEQYF,TGTGCCAGCAGCTTCACGGCAGGCTACGAGCAGTACTTC
.,TRBJ1-2,TRBV4-1,.,CASSQDAGLGIMDGYTF,TGCGCCAGCAGCCAAGATGCAGGGTTAGGGATTATGGATGGCTACACCTTC